What follows are 14 T cell receptor beta chains derived from one specimen sequenced in a study of T cell responses to AZD1222 COVID-19 vaccine. Clones were read by immunoSEQ multiplex PCR, and TCRdb kept only the in-frame ones, dropping some. The data contain 120,000 or so clones, 75% to 90% of them seen just once; the ten biggest clones take up about 5%. The sample was peripheral blood, taken on day 0 of AZD1222 vaccination. These receptors were taken from an adult in good health.

The V gene is TRBV19, the J gene TRBJ2-5; 8 bases agree with TRBD2. There are 15 residues in the CDR3. V lost 4 bases and J lost 7; bases outside the gene matches: 11. Per the germline V gene, CDR1 is LNHDA and CDR2 is SQIVND (reference sequence). The CDR3 sequence: CASSTSGGLIGTQYF. The CDR3 coding sequence is TGTGCCAGTAGTACATCGGGGGGGCTAATCGGGACCCAGTACTTC. The complete variable domain, with remaining parts taken from reference TRBV19 and TRBJ2-5, reads DGGITQSPKYLFRKEGQNVTLSCEQNLNHDAMYWYRQDPGQGLRLIYYSQIVNDFQKGDIAEGYSVSREKKESFPLTVTSAQKNPTAFYLCASSTSGGLIGTQYFGPGTRLLVL.

This chain links TRBV28 with TRBJ1-3; 7 positions match TRBD1. CDR1 and CDR2 from the germline V gene are MDHEN and SYDVKM. CDR3 size: 15 residues. Trimming at V came to 3 bases and at J to 3 bases, leaving 5 bases not matched to a gene. CDR3 nucleotide sequence: TGTGCCAGCAGTTTCGAGGGGGCGGGTGGAAACACCATATATTTT. Translating gives CASSFEGAGGNTIYF.

The J gene is TRBJ1-1, the V gene TRBV4-1, with D possibly matching TRBD1 (5 bases). The CDR3 totals 16 residues. The V gene lost 4 bases and the J gene lost 2 bases, with 17 bases spanning the gap. CDR1 is MGHRA, CDR2 YSYEKL, per germline. The CDR3 reads CASSPRDRTPNTEAFF. The DNA of the CDR3 is TGCGCCAGCAGCCCCCGAGATCGGACACCTAACACTGAAGCTTTCTTT.

V and J are TRBV9 and TRBJ2-7; 10 bases are a match to TRBD1. The germline CDR1 and CDR2 sequences are SGDLS and YYNGEE. Trimming cost V 4 bases and J 4 bases; bases outside gene matches: 11. The CDR3 has 16 residues. The CDR3 coding sequence is TGTGCCAGCAGCCCCCGAGCCGGGACAGGGGATTACGAGCAGTACTTC. Protein: CASSPRAGTGDYEQYF.

The chain carries TRBV3-1 (or the pseudogene TRBV3-2) and TRBJ2-1; 7 nucleotides match TRBD1. This CDR3 region has 15 residues. In germline, CDR1 is LGHDT, CDR2 YNNKEL (reference sequence). V shed 1 base, J shed 4 bases, and the junction held 4 bases outside the gene matches. This CDR3 reads CASSQGGQKYNEQFF. CDR3 sequence (DNA): TGTGCCAGCAGCCAAGGGGGACAGAAATACAATGAGCAGTTCTTC.

The chain recombines TRBV14 with TRBJ1-1, with TRBD1 identical over 7 bases. V was clipped by 5 bases and J by 7 bases; unmatched bases: 4. Germline lookup yields CDR1 SGHDN and CDR2 FVKESK. The CDR3 totals 12 residues. For the CDR3, the DNA is TGTGCCAGCAGCGGGGGACAGCATGAAGCTTTCTTT. It specifies CASSGGQHEAFF.

The V gene is TRBV10-1, the J gene TRBJ1-1; maybe TRBD1 (6 bases). Germline V gene lookup returns CDR1 WNHNN and CDR2 SYGVQD (reference sequence). CDR3 size: 12 residues. Between the trimmed V and J ends, which lost 10 bases and 11 bases, there was a span of 20 bases. The chain's CDR3 is CANSKQGGDAFF. The CDR3 DNA sequence: TGCGCCAACAGCAAACAGGGTGGTGACGCTTTCTTT.

The V gene is TRBV2, the J gene TRBJ1-1; no reliable D call. Germline V gene data show CDR1 as SNHLY and CDR2 as FYNNEI. Between the trimmed V and J ends, which lost 3 bases and 10 bases, there was a span of 15 bases. The CDR3 is 13 amino acids. Here the CDR3 DNA reads TGTGCCAGCAGTGAGTCGGAGGGTTTGTCAGCTTTCTTT. Protein product: CASSESEGLSAFF.

The rearrangement links TRBV7-3 to TRBJ2-1; 9 bases line up with TRBD2. The CDR3 runs to 14 residues. CDR1 is SGHTA and CDR2 is FQGTGA in the germline V gene. The junction had 7 bases not matched to a gene; V was cut back by 5 bases and J by 8 bases. CDR3 nucleotides: TGTGCCAGCAGCCTGGGACTAGCTTACGATGAGCAGTTCTTC. It translates to CASSLGLAYDEQFF. The full variable domain, with the rest looked up from reference TRBV7-3 and TRBJ2-1, is GAGVSQTPSNKVTEKGKYVELRCDPISGHTALYWYRQSLGQGPEFLIYFQGTGAADDSGLPNDRFFAVRPEGSVSTLKIQRTERGDSAVYLCASSLGLAYDEQFFGPGTRLTVL.

The genes are TRBV6-6 and TRBJ1-5; unclear D gene. The CDR3 contains 15 residues. V was pared by 6 bases and J by 0 bases, with 12 bases between. Germline-derived CDR1 and CDR2 are MNHNY and SVGAGI (reference sequence). CDR3 sequence reads: CASRLDGNSNQPQHF. The CDR3 bases are TGTGCCAGCAGACTCGATGGGAATAGCAATCAGCCCCAGCATTTT.

The V call is TRBV19, the J call TRBJ1-4; 7 nucleotides match TRBD1. There are 16 residues in the CDR3. V lost 1 base to trimming and J lost 4 bases; unmatched junction nucleotides: 6. Germline V gene data show CDR1 as LNHDA and CDR2 as SQIVND (reference sequence). CDR3 nucleotides: TGTGCCAGTAGTATAGGGTGGGACAGACGTAATGAAAAACTGTTTTTT. Its protein product is CASSIGWDRRNEKLFF.

The rearrangement links TRBV6-4 to TRBJ1-1, with D uncertain. The V and J ends lost 3 bases and 7 bases respectively, with 9 bases between them. CDR1 and CDR2 from the germline V gene are MRHNA and SNTAGT. The CDR3 has 12 residues. The CDR3: CASSEEAGEAFF. As DNA, the CDR3 is TGTGCCAGCAGTGAGGAGGCGGGTGAAGCTTTCTTT.

This clone was observed once. The V gene is TRBV7-2, the J gene TRBJ2-1, with 7 nucleotides matching TRBD1. From germline, CDR1 is SGHTA and CDR2 FQGNSA. V gave up 4 bases and J gave up 6 bases; unmatched junction bases: 12. The CDR3 consists of 16 residues. The CDR3 here is CASSSRAQGSRNEQFF. CDR3 sequence (DNA): TGTGCCAGCAGCTCTAGAGCACAGGGGTCCCGCAATGAGCAGTTCTTC.

The J gene is TRBJ1-1, the V gene TRBV3-1 (or the pseudogene TRBV3-2); perhaps TRBD1 as D (5 bases). The CDR3 is made up of 18 amino acids. The ends were cut back, 3 bases at V and 0 bases at J, with 20 bases in the middle. CDR1 is LGHDT, CDR2 YNNKEL, per germline (reference sequence). In nucleotides, the CDR3 is TGTGCCAGCAGCCAGGACGTGTCCAGGGCGAGGATGAACACTGAAGCTTTCTTT. Translation gives CASSQDVSRARMNTEAFF.